The 15 T cell receptor beta chains below come from one sample, sequenced in a study of cytomegalovirus exposure and HLA in healthy donors. Use of 60 Vbeta and 13 Jbeta primers characterized the PCR. Profiling relied on immunoSEQ multiplex PCR, and the TCRdb table lists in-frame clones only, not all of them. The table lists some 180,000 clones, 70% to 85% of them singletons, with 3.7% in the top ten. The sequenced material came from PBMCs. The source is a woman aged 60 to 75 in good health and CMV-seropositive.

J is TRBJ2-1 and V is TRBV7-3; 13 bases are shared with TRBD2. The CDR3 consists of 18 residues. The V gene end was trimmed by 1 base and the J gene end by 2 bases; junction bases not matched to a gene: 5. From germline, CDR1 is SGHTA and CDR2 FQGTGA. The CDR3 region is CASSLRGGLAGAYNEQFF. In DNA, the CDR3 is TGTGCCAGCAGCTTAAGAGGCGGACTAGCGGGAGCCTACAATGAGCAGTTCTTC. The whole variable domain, remainder taken from reference TRBV7-3 and TRBJ2-1, is GAGVSQTPSNKVTEKGKYVELRCDPISGHTALYWYRQSLGQGPEFLIYFQGTGAADDSGLPNDRFFAVRPEGSVSTLKIQRTERGDSAVYLCASSLRGGLAGAYNEQFFGPGTRLTVL.

Remarks on this clone: This CDR3 is also generated by other DNA sequences in the sample. This chain joins TRBV5-1 and TRBJ2-5; 8 positions match TRBD1. CDR3 size: 15 residues. The V segment lost 2 bases and the J segment 2 bases; nucleotides outside the gene matches: 5. The germline V gene encodes CDR1 SGHRS and CDR2 YFSETQ. CDR3 amino acids: CASSLGRTGQETQYF. The CDR3 bases are TGCGCCAGCAGCTTAGGAAGGACAGGGCAAGAGACCCAGTACTTC.

The table lists this clone with a few counts. The V gene is TRBV5-6, the J gene TRBJ1-6; D not resolved. This CDR3 has 14 residues. In germline, CDR1 is SGHDT, CDR2 YYEEEE. Between the trimmed V and J ends, which lost 7 bases and 3 bases, there was a span of 11 bases. The CDR3 loop is CASLRRDYNSPLHF. The CDR3 DNA reads TGTGCCAGCCTACGCCGGGACTATAATTCACCCCTCCACTTT.

The chain is built from TRBV5-1 and TRBJ2-4; 8 bases match TRBD2. Per the germline V gene, CDR1 is SGHRS and CDR2 is YFSETQ. The CDR3 loop spans 13 amino acids. The V gene end was trimmed by 4 bases and the J gene end by 12 bases; junction bases not matched to a gene: 9. The CDR3: CASSSGSSDSQYF. Here the CDR3 DNA reads TGCGCCAGCAGCAGCGGGAGCTCGGACAGTCAGTACTTC.

The chain uses TRBV4-1 and TRBJ2-7; TRBD1 aligns across 8 bases. Germline assignment: CDR1 MGHRA and CDR2 YSYEKL. Germline trimming cut 3 bases from V and 2 bases from J; bases unmatched to any gene: 6. There are 15 residues in the CDR3. In DNA form, the CDR3 reads TGCGCCAGCAGCCACCAGACAGGGGCCCCCTACGAGCAGTACTTC. Translated: CASSHQTGAPYEQYF.

The V and J genes are TRBV28 and TRBJ1-2, with a tentative D call TRBD1 (6 bases). Germline V lookup: CDR1 MDHEN, CDR2 SYDVKM. CDR3 length: 12 residues. Deletions cut 8 bases from V and 7 bases from J, with 14 bases between. CDR3 DNA sequence: TGTGCCAGCGAACAGGGCTTTCTTGGCTACACCTTC. This encodes CASEQGFLGYTF.

The genes are TRBV29-1 and TRBJ1-1, with 7 bases matching TRBD1. Germline CDR1 is SQVTM and CDR2 is ANQGSEA. Unmatched junction bases numbered 6, after V lost 6 bases and J lost 2 bases. The CDR3 loop spans 13 amino acids. CDR3 residues: CSVPGQINTEAFF. The CDR3 bases are TGCAGCGTCCCGGGACAGATAAACACTGAAGCTTTCTTT.

The gene calls are TRBV7-2 and TRBJ1-1; D is uncertain. This CDR3 contains 14 residues. In germline, CDR1 is SGHTA, CDR2 FQGNSA. V lost 1 base and J 1 base, leaving 7 bases between the germline ends. The CDR3: CASSLGAANTEAFF. The CDR3 DNA reads as TGTGCCAGCAGCTTAGGAGCGGCGAACACTGAAGCTTTCTTT.

This clone has just a few counts. The chain's CDR3 is CASSRDRGPADTQYF. In DNA, the CDR3 is TGTGCCAGCAGCCGGGACAGGGGTCCCGCAGATACGCAGTATTTT. This sequence joins TRBV6-4 and TRBJ2-3, with 10 bases identical to TRBD1. The CDR3 consists of 15 residues. Germline CDR1 and CDR2: MRHNA and SNTAGT. V shed 6 bases and J 4 bases; nucleotides not matched to a gene: 7.

V and J are TRBV6-5 and TRBJ1-2; TRBD1 might be the D (5 bases). CDR3 length: 15 amino acids. Trimming cost V 7 bases and J 3 bases, with 18 bases left between them. The germline gives CDR1 MNHEY, CDR2 SVGAGI. CDR3 sequence: CASTLSGGADYGYTF. CDR3 nucleotide sequence: TGTGCCAGCACCTTATCCGGGGGAGCCGACTATGGCTACACCTTC.

The chain carries TRBV5-8 and TRBJ2-4, with 7 positions matching TRBD2. V lost 6 bases to trimming and J lost 5 bases; unmatched junction nucleotides: 14. Germline CDR1 and CDR2: SGHTS and YDEGEE. The CDR3 extends over 16 amino acids. The CDR3 bases are TGTGCCAGCACCATACCGGGGGGAAAAGTCGAAAACATTCAGTACTTC. This gives the protein CASTIPGGKVENIQYF. Full variable domain (remainder filled in from reference TRBV5-8 and TRBJ2-4): EAGVTQSPTHLIKTRGQQATLRCSPISGHTSVYWYQQALGLGLQFLLWYDEGEERNRGNFPPRFSGRQFPNYSSELNVNALELEDSALYLCASTIPGGKVENIQYFGAGTRLSVL.

The chain has TRBV11-2 and TRBJ2-7; tentatively, D is TRBD1 (6 bases). CDR3 size: 13 residues. In germline, CDR1 is SGHAT, CDR2 FQNNGV. With 3 bases removed from V and 6 bases from J, the gap between germline ends came to 12 bases. For the CDR3, the DNA is TGTGCCAGCAGCTTGTCCACAGGGCGCGAGCAGTACTTC. Residues: CASSLSTGREQYF.

J is TRBJ2-7 and V is TRBV6-5; 7 bases align to TRBD2. CDR3 length equals 15 residues. CDR1 and CDR2 (germline): MNHEY, SVGAGI. V shed 5 bases and J 0 bases; nucleotides not matched to a gene: 7. This CDR3 is CASSRSGGSSYEQYF. CDR3 DNA: TGTGCCAGCAGTAGGTCTGGCGGGAGCTCCTACGAGCAGTACTTC.

This clone was counted only a few times. The CDR3 sequence: CSVVGGLSLREQYF. The CDR3 nucleotides read TGCAGCGTTGTGGGGGGTTTGTCCCTCCGCGAGCAGTACTTC. V gene TRBV29-1 combines with J gene TRBJ2-7; D possibly corresponds to TRBD2 (6 bases). Trimming took 4 bases from V and 6 from J, leaving 19 bases between them. The CDR3 extends over 14 amino acids. CDR1 and CDR2 (germline): SQVTM, ANQGSEA.

The V gene is TRBV7-3, the J gene TRBJ2-1; no clear D. V was clipped by 5 bases and J by 9 bases, with 17 bases between them. This CDR3 contains 14 residues. CDR1 and CDR2 from the germline V gene are SGHTA and FQGTGA. The DNA for the CDR3 is TGTGCCAGCAGCCCCGACTTTTACCGTCCTGAGCAGTTCTTC. Protein sequence: CASSPDFYRPEQFF.